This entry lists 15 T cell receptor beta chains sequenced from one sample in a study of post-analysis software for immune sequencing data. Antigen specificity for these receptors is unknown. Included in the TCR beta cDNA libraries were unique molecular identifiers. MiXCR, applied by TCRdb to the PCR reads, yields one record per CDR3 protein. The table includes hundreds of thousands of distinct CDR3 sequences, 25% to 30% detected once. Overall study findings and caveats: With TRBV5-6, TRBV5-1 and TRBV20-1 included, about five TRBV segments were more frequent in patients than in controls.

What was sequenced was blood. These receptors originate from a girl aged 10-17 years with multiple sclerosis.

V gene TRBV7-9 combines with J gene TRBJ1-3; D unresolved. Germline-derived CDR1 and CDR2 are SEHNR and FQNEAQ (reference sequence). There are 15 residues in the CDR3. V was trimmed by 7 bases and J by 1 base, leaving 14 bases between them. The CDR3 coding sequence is TGTGCCAGCACCACCCGAGGGCCGTCTGGAAACACCATATATTTT. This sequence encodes CASTTRGPSGNTIYF. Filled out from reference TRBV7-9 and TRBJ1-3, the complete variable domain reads DTGVSQNPRHKITKRGQNVTFRCDPISEHNRLYWYRQTLGQGPEFLTYFQNEAQLEKSRLLSDRFSAERPKGSFSTLEIQRTEQGDSAMYLCASTTRGPSGNTIYFGEGSWLTVV.

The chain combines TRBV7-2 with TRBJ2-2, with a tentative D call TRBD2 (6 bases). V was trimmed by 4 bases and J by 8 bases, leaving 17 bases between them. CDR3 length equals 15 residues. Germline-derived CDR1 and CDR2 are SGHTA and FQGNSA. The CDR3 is CASSSGGLLRGELFF. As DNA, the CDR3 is TGTGCCAGCAGCTCCGGTGGACTACTCCGGGGGGAGCTGTTTTTT.

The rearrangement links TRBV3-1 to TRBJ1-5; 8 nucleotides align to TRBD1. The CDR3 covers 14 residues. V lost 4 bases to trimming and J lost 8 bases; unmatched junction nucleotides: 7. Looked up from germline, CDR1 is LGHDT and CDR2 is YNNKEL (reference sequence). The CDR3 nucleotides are TGTGCCAGCAGCCCACGGACAGGGAGGGAGCCCCAGCATTTT. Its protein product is CASSPRTGREPQHF.

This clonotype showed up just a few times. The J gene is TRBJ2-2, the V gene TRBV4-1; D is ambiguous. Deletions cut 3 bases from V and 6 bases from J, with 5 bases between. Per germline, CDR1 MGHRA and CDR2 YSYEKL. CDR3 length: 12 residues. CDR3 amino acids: CASSHRPGELFF. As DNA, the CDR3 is TGCGCCAGCAGCCACCGTCCCGGGGAGCTGTTTTTT.

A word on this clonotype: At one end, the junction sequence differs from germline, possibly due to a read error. This CDR3 reads CASSFISFGQRAGTDTEYF. The CDR3, as DNA: TGTGCCAGCAGTTTTATTTCGTTCGGACAGCGCGCAGGCACAGATACGGAGTATTTT. The gene calls are TRBV12-3 or TRBV12-4 and TRBJ2-3; D possibly corresponds to TRBD1 (6 bases). This CDR3 contains 19 residues.

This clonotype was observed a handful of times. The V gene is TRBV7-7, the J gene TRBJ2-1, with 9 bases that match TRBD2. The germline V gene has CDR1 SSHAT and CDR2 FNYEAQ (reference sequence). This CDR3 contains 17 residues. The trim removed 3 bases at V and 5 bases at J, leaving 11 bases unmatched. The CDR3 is CASSFGLALGSHNEQFF. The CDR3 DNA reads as TGTGCCAGCAGCTTCGGACTAGCGTTGGGATCCCACAATGAGCAGTTCTTC.

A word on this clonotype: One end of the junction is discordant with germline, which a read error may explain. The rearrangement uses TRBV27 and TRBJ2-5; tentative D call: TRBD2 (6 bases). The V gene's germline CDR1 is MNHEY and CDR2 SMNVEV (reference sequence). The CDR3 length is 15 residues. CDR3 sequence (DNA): TGTGCCAGCATGGATAGCGGAGGGTACCAAGAGACCCAGTGCTTC. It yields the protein CASMDSGGYQETQCF.

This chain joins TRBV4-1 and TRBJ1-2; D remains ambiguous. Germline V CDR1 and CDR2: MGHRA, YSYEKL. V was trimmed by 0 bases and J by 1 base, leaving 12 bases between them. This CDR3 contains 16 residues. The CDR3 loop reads CASSQDFGSHNYGYTF. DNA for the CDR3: TGCGCCAGCAGCCAAGATTTTGGCAGCCATAACTATGGCTACACCTTC.

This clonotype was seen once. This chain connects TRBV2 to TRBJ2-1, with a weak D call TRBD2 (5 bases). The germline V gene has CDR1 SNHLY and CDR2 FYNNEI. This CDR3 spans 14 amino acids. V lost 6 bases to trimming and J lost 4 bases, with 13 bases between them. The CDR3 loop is CASRRTGGYNEQFF. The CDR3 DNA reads TGTGCCAGCAGGCGGACCGGCGGGTACAATGAGCAGTTCTTC. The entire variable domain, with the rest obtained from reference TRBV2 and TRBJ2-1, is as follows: EPEVTQTPSHQVTQMGQEVILRCVPISNHLYFYWYRQILGQKVEFLVSFYNNEISEKSEIFDDQFSVERPDGSNFTLKIRSTKLEDSAMYFCASRRTGGYNEQFFGPGTRLTVL.

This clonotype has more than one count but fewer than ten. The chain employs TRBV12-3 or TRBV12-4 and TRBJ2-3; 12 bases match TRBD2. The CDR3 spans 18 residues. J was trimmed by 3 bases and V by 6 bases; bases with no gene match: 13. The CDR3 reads CASSRLTSGGRGTDTQYF. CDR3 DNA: TGTGCCAGCAGCCGCCTGACTAGCGGGGGTAGGGGGACAGATACGCAGTATTTT.

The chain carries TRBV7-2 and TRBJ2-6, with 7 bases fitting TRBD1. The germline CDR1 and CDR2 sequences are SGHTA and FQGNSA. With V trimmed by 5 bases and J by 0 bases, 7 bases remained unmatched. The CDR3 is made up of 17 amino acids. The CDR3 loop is CASSGTVGNSGANVLTF. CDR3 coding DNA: TGTGCCAGCAGCGGGACAGTGGGGAACTCTGGGGCCAACGTCCTGACTTTC.

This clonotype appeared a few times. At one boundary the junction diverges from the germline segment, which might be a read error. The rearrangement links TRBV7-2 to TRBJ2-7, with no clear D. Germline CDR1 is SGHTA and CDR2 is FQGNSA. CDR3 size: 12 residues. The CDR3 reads CASSRNEYGQYF. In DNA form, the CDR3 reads TGTGCCAGCAGCCGTAATGAATACGGGCAGTACTTC.

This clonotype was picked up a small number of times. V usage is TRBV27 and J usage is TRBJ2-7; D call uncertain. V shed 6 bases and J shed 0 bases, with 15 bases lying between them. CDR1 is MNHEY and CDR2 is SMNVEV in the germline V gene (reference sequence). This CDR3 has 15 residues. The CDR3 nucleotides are TGTGCCAGCAGCTTAGTGTTTGGCCACTCCTACGAGCAGTACTTC. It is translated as CASSLVFGHSYEQYF.

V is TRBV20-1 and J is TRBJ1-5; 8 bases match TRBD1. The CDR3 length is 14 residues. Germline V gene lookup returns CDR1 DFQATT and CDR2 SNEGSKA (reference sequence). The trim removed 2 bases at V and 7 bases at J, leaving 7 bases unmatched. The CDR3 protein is CSARQSGGGQPQHF. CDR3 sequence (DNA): TGCAGTGCTAGACAGTCAGGGGGCGGGCAGCCCCAGCATTTT.

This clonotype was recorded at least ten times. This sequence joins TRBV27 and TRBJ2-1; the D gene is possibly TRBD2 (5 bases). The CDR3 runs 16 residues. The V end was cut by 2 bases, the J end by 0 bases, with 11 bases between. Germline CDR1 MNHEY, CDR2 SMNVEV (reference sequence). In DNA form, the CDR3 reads TGTGCCAGCAGTTTAAGCCTGGGGAGCTCCTACAATGAGCAGTTCTTC. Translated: CASSLSLGSSYNEQFF.